This T cell receptor (beta chain) was recovered during a study of shared clonotypes between healthy human individuals. The wider study: Each donor contributed plates that comprised three CD4 naive, three CD4 memory, two CD8 naive and one CD8 memory. Findings of the study overall: Donor scarcity curtailed the genetic and exposure-history diversity represented herein.

Looked up from germline, CDR1 is MNHEY and CDR2 is SVGAGI. With 2 bases clipped from V and 2 bases from J, the junction kept 4 bases outside the gene matches. The CDR3 runs 15 residues. Naive CD8 cells lacked CD45RO, underwent positive selection for CCR7 and left out terminally differentiated effector memory CD45RA+ cells. None of the donors, who were healthy HIV-negative adults, had recently had acute infections or vaccinations. As concerns this clone: Its target is unknown.

Clones were sequenced by immunoSEQ multiplex PCR, and TCRdb holds only the in-frame ones, with some missing. This table holds millions of clones, about 95% found once. The TCR sequence derives from a man aged 18 to 35 in good health. The sample comprised naive CD8+ T cells sorted from blood. The V and J genes are TRBV6-5 and TRBJ1-1, with 8 bases lining up with TRBD1. The CDR3 DNA is TGTGCCAGCAGTTACCACGGACAGGGAAACACTGAAGCTTTCTTT. Protein product: CASSYHGQGNTEAFF.